These T cell receptor beta chains were read from a single sample in a study of T cells in Graves' hyperthyroidism and ophthalmopathy. One entry per CDR3 protein, called by TCRdb with MiXCR from the multiplex PCR reads. The profile shows some 550,000 distinct CDR3 sequences, around 20% of them singletons. The sequencing sample was made of blood. Receptors originate from a man between 18 and 35 years old with Graves' hyperthyroidism. CDR3s include the opening cysteine and the closing phenylalanine or tryptophan. Each record gives: J gene, V gene, CDR3 protein.

J gene: TRBJ2-7; V gene: TRBV6-2/TRBV6-3; CDR3 protein: CASSYSNSGTSGPYEQYF
J gene: TRBJ2-7; V gene: TRBV2; CDR3 protein: CASLRSRGEQYF
J gene: TRBJ1-5; V gene: TRBV15; CDR3 protein: CATSRPGQGQIEPSNQPQHF
J gene: TRBJ1-2; V gene: TRBV2; CDR3 protein: CASLSFLGAYGYTF
J gene: TRBJ1-2; V gene: TRBV27; CDR3 protein: CASSPTLGLYGYTF
J gene: TRBJ2-5; V gene: TRBV28; CDR3 protein: CASSLGAAWETEYF
J gene: TRBJ2-5; V gene: TRBV6-1; CDR3 protein: CASSKPQGEETQYF
J gene: TRBJ1-3; V gene: TRBV28; CDR3 protein: CASSSVALSGNTIYF
J gene: TRBJ2-7; V gene: TRBV19; CDR3 protein: CASSPGTGPLYEQYF
J gene: TRBJ2-7; V gene: TRBV12-3/TRBV12-4; CDR3 protein: CASSPAGTEQYF
J gene: TRBJ2-2; V gene: TRBV7-8; CDR3 protein: CASSPETGVNTGELFF
J gene: TRBJ1-2; V gene: TRBV12-3/TRBV12-4; CDR3 protein: CASSFSGHLLPNYGYTF
J gene: TRBJ1-2; V gene: TRBV4-1; CDR3 protein: CASSPPRTANYGYTF
J gene: TRBJ2-7; V gene: TRBV2; CDR3 protein: CASSPAVYEQYF
J gene: TRBJ2-7; V gene: TRBV5-1; CDR3 protein: CASRPTGTYEQYF
J gene: TRBJ1-2; V gene: TRBV5-1; CDR3 protein: CASSPGFAESYTF
J gene: TRBJ2-1; V gene: TRBV6-5; CDR3 protein: CASSFLQGQGYNEQFF
J gene: TRBJ1-2; V gene: TRBV6-1; CDR3 protein: CASSEGYPLGAYGYTF
J gene: TRBJ2-7; V gene: TRBV13; CDR3 protein: CASSPGGRGNEQYF
J gene: TRBJ1-5; V gene: TRBV27; CDR3 protein: CASSFRVGYQPQHF
J gene: TRBJ1-3; V gene: TRBV2; CDR3 protein: CATSPKGSRNTIYF
J gene: TRBJ2-2; V gene: TRBV2; CDR3 protein: CASSADGNTGELFF
J gene: TRBJ1-5; V gene: TRBV19; CDR3 protein: CASSIDSFSSNQPQHF
J gene: TRBJ2-7; V gene: TRBV2; CDR3 protein: CASTRDRGINEQYF
J gene: TRBJ2-5; V gene: TRBV11-3; CDR3 protein: CASRGPQETQYF
J gene: TRBJ1-1; V gene: TRBV2; CDR3 protein: CASSGLTTEAFF
J gene: TRBJ1-2; V gene: TRBV7-2; CDR3 protein: CASSLASWTGSYGYTF
J gene: TRBJ1-1; V gene: TRBV12-5; CDR3 protein: CASGLVLGQRRRAFF
J gene: TRBJ1-2; V gene: TRBV20-1; CDR3 protein: CSAGAAGSYTF
J gene: TRBJ1-5; V gene: TRBV19; CDR3 protein: CASSIGQGLNQPQHF
J gene: TRBJ1-1; V gene: TRBV27; CDR3 protein: CASSPGQFYTEAFF
J gene: TRBJ2-7; V gene: TRBV27; CDR3 protein: CASSFQGISGGPSSHEQYF
J gene: TRBJ2-7; V gene: TRBV28; CDR3 protein: CASRGPQGPWWEQYF
J gene: TRBJ2-7; V gene: TRBV7-8; CDR3 protein: CASSLAAGALLAYEQYF
J gene: TRBJ2-7; V gene: TRBV11-2; CDR3 protein: CASSEASSYEQCF
J gene: TRBJ2-5; V gene: TRBV4-1; CDR3 protein: CASSQVMVVETQYF
J gene: TRBJ1-2; V gene: TRBV4-1; CDR3 protein: CASSQVRTAIIYGYTF
J gene: TRBJ1-5; V gene: TRBV15; CDR3 protein: CATSRDLANQPQHF
J gene: TRBJ1-6; V gene: TRBV12-3/TRBV12-4; CDR3 protein: CASRLRINSPLHF
J gene: TRBJ1-1; V gene: TRBV29-1; CDR3 protein: CSAGKGAFEAFF
J gene: TRBJ2-5; V gene: TRBV20-1; CDR3 protein: CSAPSVGETQYF
J gene: TRBJ1-1; V gene: TRBV11-2; CDR3 protein: CASSSRGETEAFF
J gene: TRBJ1-1; V gene: TRBV27; CDR3 protein: CASSATLRGRGSTEAFF
J gene: TRBJ1-1; V gene: TRBV19; CDR3 protein: CATTRGTGGNTEAFF
J gene: TRBJ1-1; V gene: TRBV6-1; CDR3 protein: CASSETRAEDRGEAFF
J gene: TRBJ1-5; V gene: TRBV12-3/TRBV12-4; CDR3 protein: CASSLPTASNQPQHF
J gene: TRBJ2-7; V gene: TRBV12-3/TRBV12-4; CDR3 protein: CASSQTQLSYEQYF
J gene: TRBJ2-7; V gene: TRBV28; CDR3 protein: CASSLGGIDEQYF
J gene: TRBJ1-5; V gene: TRBV7-8; CDR3 protein: CASSRLPGQSNQPQHF
J gene: TRBJ1-5; V gene: TRBV6-1; CDR3 protein: CASSQTGAIGPQHF
J gene: TRBJ2-5; V gene: TRBV12-3/TRBV12-4; CDR3 protein: CASTPYRGQETQYF
J gene: TRBJ1-5; V gene: TRBV28; CDR3 protein: CASSIGTGEEQPQHF